The rows below give T cell receptor beta chains drawn from one sample of a study of CD8+ T cells in alopecia areata. Sequenced by immunoSEQ multiplex PCR; TCRdb stores in-frame clones only, minus some. The sample records around 60,000 clones, 46% being singletons. Sample: CD8+ T cells sorted from blood, taken around week 37, from a patient treated with tofacitinib. The receptors come from a human donor with alopecia areata. The conserved cysteine and the conserved F or W are not part of the CDR3 here. The D gene is left open where the match is weak.

D,V,J,CDR3
.,TRBV7-9,TRBJ2-5,ASSLETGTQAEETQY
.,TRBV29-1,TRBJ2-2,SVPMGTGELF
TRBD1,TRBV29-1,TRBJ2-7,SVLTGGWDEQY
.,TRBV7-9,TRBJ1-1,ASSLAGYTEAF
.,TRBV28,TRBJ2-7,ASTDNSYEQY
.,TRBV7-9,TRBJ2-7,ASSLVIVEQY
.,TRBV7-6,TRBJ2-7,ASSLSAGGYEQY
.,TRBV11-1,TRBJ2-1,ASERPSYNEQF
.,TRBV18,TRBJ1-5,ASSPHNQPQH
.,TRBV5-1,TRBJ2-5,ASSLDGRMAQY
TRBD2,TRBV7-9,TRBJ2-7,ASSPPGGVFTYEQY
.,TRBV4-1,TRBJ2-7,ASSQVGVYEQY
.,TRBV19,TRBJ1-1,ASSSLGGAGTEAF
TRBD1,TRBV6-5,TRBJ2-2,ATHRGNTGELF
TRBD1,TRBV4-1,TRBJ2-7,ASSQVTGEYEQY
.,TRBV11-2,TRBJ2-5,ASSHPPAGVETQY
.,TRBV29-1,TRBJ2-3,SVEGTEQSTDTQY
.,TRBV30,TRBJ1-1,AWSVIGAAEAF
TRBD1,TRBV29-1,TRBJ1-2,SVRTTGEGYGYT
.,TRBV6-5,TRBJ1-1,ASSYGEGAF
.,TRBV20-1,TRBJ2-7,SANWGYEQY
TRBD1,TRBV4-3,TRBJ2-6,ASSQDRGNSGANVLT
.,TRBV7-2,TRBJ1-1,ASSWTVMNTEAF
TRBD2,TRBV7-9,TRBJ2-1,ASSSLTGGVNEQF
.,TRBV23-1,TRBJ2-6,ASSHPLSTGANVLT
TRBD2,TRBV29-1,TRBJ2-1,SVTTSGKGNEQF
.,TRBV11-2,TRBJ1-4,ASSLRDATNEKLF
TRBD1,TRBV29-1,TRBJ2-6,SVMTGGHSGANVLT
TRBD2,TRBV4-1,TRBJ2-1,ASSPTLAAYNEQF
TRBD2,TRBV10-3,TRBJ2-7,AISELGGRELDEQY
.,TRBV4-1,TRBJ2-2,ASAGSVGELF
.,TRBV29-1,TRBJ1-3,SVVGAYTGNTIY
.,TRBV30,TRBJ1-1,AWSVLGGGQVNEAF
.,TRBV11-2,TRBJ2-5,ASSSGGAGIQETQY
.,TRBV13,TRBJ2-3,ASSPTSIRTDTQY
.,TRBV7-2,TRBJ2-7,ASSSNYYEQY
TRBD2,TRBV11-2,TRBJ2-5,ASSLAPTSTETQY